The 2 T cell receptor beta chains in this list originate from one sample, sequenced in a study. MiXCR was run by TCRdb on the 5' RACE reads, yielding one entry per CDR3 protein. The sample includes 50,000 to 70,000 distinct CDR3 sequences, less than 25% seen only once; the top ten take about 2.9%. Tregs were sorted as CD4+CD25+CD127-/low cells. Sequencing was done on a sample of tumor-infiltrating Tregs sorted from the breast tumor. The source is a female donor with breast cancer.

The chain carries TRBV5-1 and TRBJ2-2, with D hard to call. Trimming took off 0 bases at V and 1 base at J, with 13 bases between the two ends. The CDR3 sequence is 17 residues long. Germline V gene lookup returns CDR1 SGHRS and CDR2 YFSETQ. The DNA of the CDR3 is TGCGCCAGCAGCTTGGTTGCCCAATCCAGGAACACCGGGGAGCTGTTTTTT. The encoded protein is CASSLVAQSRNTGELFF.

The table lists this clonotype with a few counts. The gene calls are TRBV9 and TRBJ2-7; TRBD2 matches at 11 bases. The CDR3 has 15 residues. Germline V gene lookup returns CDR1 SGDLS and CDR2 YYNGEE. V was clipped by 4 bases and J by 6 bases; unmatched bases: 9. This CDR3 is CASSPRLAGLREQYF. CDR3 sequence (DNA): TGTGCCAGCAGCCCCCGACTAGCGGGGCTTCGCGAGCAGTACTTC.